Presented here are 5 T cell receptor beta chains from one specimen sequenced in a study of cytomegalovirus exposure and HLA in healthy donors. Primers for the PCR totalled 60 Vbeta and 13 Jbeta. Profiling relied on immunoSEQ multiplex PCR, and the TCRdb table lists in-frame clones only, not all of them. Its clone listing holds fewer than 200,000 clones. The specimen was PBMCs. The receptors were sampled from a woman aged 55-75 years in good health and CMV-seronegative.

V is TRBV7-9 and J is TRBJ1-2; D is undetermined. CDR1 and CDR2 (germline): SEHNR, FQNEAQ (reference sequence). This CDR3 has 15 residues. The CDR3 sequence: CAITVGWARGNGYTF. The CDR3 DNA sequence: TGTGCTATAACCGTAGGGTGGGCCCGGGGAAATGGCTACACCTTC.

The rearrangement uses TRBV2 and TRBJ2-7, with 8 bases identical to TRBD1. This CDR3 spans 13 amino acids. The junction had 4 bases not matched to a gene; V was cut back by 6 bases and J by 3 bases. CDR1 and CDR2 from the germline V gene are SNHLY and FYNNEI. The CDR3 spells CASSYGQGYEQYF. The CDR3 nucleotides are TGTGCCAGCAGCTATGGACAGGGCTACGAGCAGTACTTC.

This chain connects TRBV7-8 to TRBJ2-3; TRBD2 aligns across 7 bases. V lost 4 bases, J lost 2 bases, and 12 bases stayed unmatched. There are 17 residues in the CDR3. Germline V gene lookup returns CDR1 SGHVS and CDR2 FQNEAQ. CDR3 in DNA: TGTGCCAGCAGCTCTATAACGGGGCGGGGGTACACAGATACGCAGTATTTT. Amino acid sequence: CASSSITGRGYTDTQYF. Complete variable domain (other parts from reference TRBV7-8 and TRBJ2-3): GAGVSQSPRYKVAKRGQDVALRCDPISGHVSLFWYQQALGQGPEFLTYFQNEAQLDKSGLPSDRFFAERPEGSVSTLKIQRTQQEDSAVYLCASSSITGRGYTDTQYFGPGTRLTVL.

This chain connects TRBV15 to TRBJ2-5; maybe TRBD2 (5 bases). Germline lookup yields CDR1 LNHNV and CDR2 YYDKDF (reference sequence). Trimming shortened V by 0 bases and J by 5 bases, and 16 bases separated the two germline ends. The CDR3 consists of 16 residues. CDR3 region: CATSRDLRGLGETQYF. CDR3 coding DNA: TGTGCCACCAGCAGAGATCTAAGAGGGTTAGGTGAGACCCAGTACTTC.

The CDR3 protein is CASSLISGRGPYEQYF. Written as DNA, the CDR3 is TGTGCCAGCAGTTTAATCTCGGGGCGGGGGCCCTACGAGCAGTACTTC. V usage is TRBV27 and J usage is TRBJ2-5; tentative D call: TRBD2 (7 bases). With the DNA end fitting TRBJ2-7 better, the J assignment may be wrong. Looked up from germline, CDR1 is MNHEY and CDR2 is SMNVEV (reference sequence). This CDR3 is 16 amino acids long.